Below are 32 T cell receptor beta chains sequenced from a single sample in a study of immune heterogeneity within non-small cell lung tumors. Template came from bulk tumor genomic DNA, at approximately 600 ng per sample. Several biopsies were collected from each primary tumor during surgery. They were spaced as far apart as possible within the tumor mass. Patients with untreated, newly diagnosed non-small cell lung cancer underwent curative surgery. Using 32 V and 13 J primers, multiplex PCR amplified TCR beta CDR3. From the multiplex PCR reads, TCRdb called clonotypes with MiXCR, one entry per CDR3 protein. The sample has 20,000 to 25,000 distinct CDR3 sequences, less than 35% seen once. The sample was lung tumor tissue. The source is a man aged 40-50 years with non-small cell lung cancer.

Concerning this clonotype: Its ends do not fully match the called genes, so a read error is possible. The V call is TRBV2, the J call TRBJ2-3; D tentatively reads TRBD1 or TRBD2 (5 bases each). Germline V gives CDR1 SNHLY, CDR2 FYNNEI. CDR3 size: 14 residues. In nucleotides, the CDR3 is TGTTCCAGCGCCGTTGGGGGTTTCACAGATACGCAGTATTTT. As protein: CSSAVGGFTDTQYF.

To note about this clonotype: Given a much more abundant clone one base away, this may be a read error. The rearrangement uses TRBV5-1 and TRBJ2-7; TRBD2 matches 14 bases. From germline, CDR1 is SGHRS and CDR2 YFSETQ. The CDR3 length is 16 residues. Trimming cost V 0 bases and J 11 bases; bases outside gene matches: 10. In DNA, the CDR3 is TGCGCCAGCAGCTTGGCCGGGACTAGCGGGAGAGGGGAGAAGTACTTC. It translates to CASSLAGTSGRGEKYF.

The chain joins TRBV6-2 or TRBV6-3 to TRBJ1-1; D is unresolved. The CDR3 totals 13 residues. Trimming left V 2 bases short and J 1 base short, with 5 bases between. CDR1 is MNHEY and CDR2 is SVGEGT in the germline V gene. CDR3 amino acids: CASSYDANTEAFF. The DNA for the CDR3 is TGTGCCAGCAGTTACGATGCGAACACTGAAGCTTTCTTT.

This chain links TRBV24-1 with TRBJ2-5; 9 bases match TRBD1. The V and J ends lost 7 bases and 2 bases, in that order; junction bases with no gene match: 7. CDR3 length equals 15 residues. Per germline, CDR1 KGHDR and CDR2 SFDVKD. The CDR3 loop reads CATSRGQGGQETQYF. The CDR3 DNA follows: TGTGCCACCAGCCGGGGACAGGGTGGACAAGAGACCCAGTACTTC.

This chain uses TRBV5-8 with TRBJ2-1; 9 nucleotides match TRBD2. Germline assignment: CDR1 SGHTS and CDR2 YDEGEE. The length of the CDR3 is 16 residues. V was pared by 1 base and J by 12 bases, with 14 bases of the junction left unmatched. In nucleotides, the CDR3 is TGTGCCAGCAGCTTGTTTAGCGGGAGAGGGTTGGGTGGGCAGTTCTTC. It specifies CASSLFSGRGLGGQFF. Full variable domain (rest looked up from reference TRBV5-8 and TRBJ2-1): EAGVTQSPTHLIKTRGQQATLRCSPISGHTSVYWYQQALGLGLQFLLWYDEGEERNRGNFPPRFSGRQFPNYSSELNVNALELEDSALYLCASSLFSGRGLGGQFFGPGTRLTVL.

This clonotype was seen more than once but under ten times. CDR3 loop: CAWSEYSSYNEQFF. The CDR3 nucleotides read TGTGCCTGGAGTGAGTATAGCTCCTACAATGAGCAGTTCTTC. This chain joins TRBV30 and TRBJ2-1; D uncertain. Germline V gene data show CDR1 as GTSNPN and CDR2 as SVGIG (reference sequence). CDR3 length: 14 amino acids. The V end was cut by 1 base, the J end by 0 bases, with 7 bases between.

This rearrangement joins TRBV15 to TRBJ1-1, with D uncertain. This CDR3 comprises 14 residues. Trimming took off 0 bases at V and 10 bases at J, with 15 bases between the two ends. Germline V lookup: CDR1 LNHNV, CDR2 YYDKDF (reference sequence). CDR3 sequence reads: CATSREGGRTAAFF. The CDR3 nucleotides read TGTGCCACCAGCAGAGAAGGAGGACGGACCGCAGCTTTCTTT.

This clonotype has at least ten counts. The chain is built from TRBV19 and TRBJ2-1, with 8 bases aligning to TRBD2. The V and J ends lost 2 bases and 7 bases, in that order; junction bases with no gene match: 13. This CDR3 is 17 amino acids long. Germline CDR1 LNHDA, CDR2 SQIVND (reference sequence). The CDR3 is CASSINKLAGLMNEQFF. For the CDR3, the DNA is TGTGCCAGTAGTATAAATAAGCTAGCGGGCCTTATGAATGAGCAGTTCTTC. Using reference TRBV19 and TRBJ2-1 for the parts outside the CDR3, the full variable domain is DGGITQSPKYLFRKEGQNVTLSCEQNLNHDAMYWYRQDPGQGLRLIYYSQIVNDFQKGDIAEGYSVSREKKESFPLTVTSAQKNPTAFYLCASSINKLAGLMNEQFFGPGTRLTVL.

The chain links TRBV20-1 to TRBJ2-7; TRBD1 might be the D (5 bases). Trimming cost V 6 bases and J 0 bases, with 15 bases left between them. CDR3 size: 14 residues. Germline lookup yields CDR1 DFQATT and CDR2 SNEGSKA (reference sequence). CDR3 sequence (DNA): TGCAGTGCCGCCCGGACATACTTCTCCTACGAGCAGTACTTC. Translated: CSAARTYFSYEQYF.

This clonotype has more than one count but fewer than ten. This chain connects TRBV30 to TRBJ2-6; the D is unclear. CDR1 and CDR2 (germline): GTSNPN, SVGIG (reference sequence). The CDR3 runs to 13 residues. Trimming removed 3 bases at V and 2 bases at J, with 5 bases between. The CDR3 loop is CAWRLPGANVLTF. Here the CDR3 DNA reads TGTGCCTGGAGGTTACCTGGGGCCAACGTCCTGACTTTC. Full variable domain (missing parts from reference TRBV30 and TRBJ2-6): SQTIHQWPATLVQPVGSPLSLECTVEGTSNPNLYWYRQAAGRGLQLLFYSVGIGQISSEVPQNLSASRPQDRQFILSSKKLLLSDSGFYLCAWRLPGANVLTFGAGSRLTVL.

Sample share makes this clonotype medium-sized. The chain couples TRBV6-2 or TRBV6-3 to TRBJ2-7, with D perhaps matching TRBD2 (5 bases). The CDR3 loop spans 14 amino acids. Per the germline V gene, CDR1 is MNHEY and CDR2 is SVGEGT. V was pared by 2 bases and J by 0 bases, with 8 bases between. CDR3 region: CASSYVGSSYEQYF. In DNA form, the CDR3 reads TGTGCCAGCAGTTACGTTGGGAGCTCCTACGAGCAGTACTTC.

A note on this clonotype: This may arise from a read error, as a much more abundant clone is one base away. The chain employs TRBV7-8 and TRBJ2-1; D not certain. Trimming took 5 bases from V and 9 from J, leaving 23 bases between them. The CDR3 is 16 amino acids. Per the germline V gene, CDR1 is SGHVS and CDR2 is FQNEAQ. The CDR3, as DNA: TGTGCCAGCAGCACTCCTCAGTTGTCTCGCGCCACTGAGCAGTTCTTC. Translated, it gives CASSTPQLSRATEQFF.

This clonotype was counted only a few times. The rearrangement uses TRBV12-3 or TRBV12-4 and TRBJ1-1; D remains ambiguous. CDR3 length equals 15 residues. V dropped 6 bases and J dropped 4 bases, with 18 bases sitting between them. The CDR3, as DNA: TGTGCCAGCAGGACCCGAGAGACCTCGCCCACTGAAGCTTTCTTT. Its translation is CASRTRETSPTEAFF.

This clonotype has ten or more counts. J is TRBJ2-7 and V is TRBV7-8, with TRBD2 matching over 9 bases. CDR1 and CDR2 from the germline V gene are SGHVS and FQNEAQ. V lost 5 bases and J lost 6; bases outside the gene matches: 8. This CDR3 spans 14 amino acids. The CDR3 coding sequence is TGTGCCAGCAGCCCCTCAGCGGGAGGAGGCGAGCAGTACTTC. Its protein product is CASSPSAGGGEQYF. The variable domain in full, with the rest retrieved from reference TRBV7-8 and TRBJ2-7, is GAGVSQSPRYKVAKRGQDVALRCDPISGHVSLFWYQQALGQGPEFLTYFQNEAQLDKSGLPSDRFFAERPEGSVSTLKIQRTQQEDSAVYLCASSPSAGGGEQYFGPGTRLTVT.

This clonotype was observed many times. This sequence joins TRBV12-3 or TRBV12-4 and TRBJ1-3; 9 bases line up with TRBD1. Trimming removed 6 bases from V and 3 bases from J; junction bases left unmatched: 3. This CDR3 has 14 amino acids. The DNA for the CDR3 is TGTGCCAGCAGGGAGGGACAGGGTGGAAACACCATATATTTT. It codes for CASREGQGGNTIYF.

This clonotype is medium-sized by share. This chain links TRBV2 with TRBJ2-7; 10 nucleotides match TRBD1. V was pared by 6 bases and J by 5 bases, with 19 bases of the junction left unmatched. The CDR3 spans 18 residues. Germline CDR1 reads SNHLY; CDR2 reads FYNNEI. This chain's CDR3 is CASSPEGDRGAMSHEQYF. DNA of the CDR3: TGTGCCAGCAGCCCCGAGGGGGACAGGGGCGCAATGTCTCACGAGCAGTACTTC. The full variable domain, completed using reference TRBV2 and TRBJ2-7, is EPEVTQTPSHQVTQMGQEVILRCVPISNHLYFYWYRQILGQKVEFLVSFYNNEISEKSEIFDDQFSVERPDGSNFTLKIRSTKLEDSAMYFCASSPEGDRGAMSHEQYFGPGTRLTVT.

This clonotype showed up just a few times. The rearrangement uses TRBV4-3 and TRBJ2-7, with D unclear. V lost 1 base and J lost 2, with 9 bases in between. CDR3 length: 14 residues. CDR1 and CDR2 (germline): LGHNA, YSLEER. The CDR3 nucleotides read TGCGCCAGCAGCCAAGCTGGCAACCCCTACGAGCAGTACTTC. Amino acid sequence: CASSQAGNPYEQYF.

This clonotype was recorded a few times. This sequence joins TRBV7-9 and TRBJ1-2, with 8 bases identical to TRBD1. The CDR3 is made up of 14 amino acids. V lost 5 bases to trimming and J lost 8 bases; unmatched junction nucleotides: 10. The germline V gene has CDR1 SEHNR and CDR2 FQNEAQ (reference sequence). In DNA, the CDR3 is TGTGCCAGCAGCCCGCTCCAGGGGGCGCGGGGCTACACCTTC. Protein sequence: CASSPLQGARGYTF.

V and J are TRBV18 and TRBJ1-2; the D is unclear. Germline-derived CDR1 and CDR2 are KGHSH and LQKENI. Trimming took off 2 bases at V and 5 bases at J, with 15 bases between the two ends. The CDR3 spans 15 residues. CDR3 in amino acids: CASSPAREGLYGYTF. CDR3 nucleotides: TGTGCCAGCTCACCAGCGCGAGAGGGCCTTTATGGCTACACCTTC.

This clonotype was counted ten times or more. The V and J genes are TRBV20-1 and TRBJ2-7; 9 nucleotides agree with TRBD2. V gave up 6 bases and J gave up 5 bases; unmatched junction bases: 14. This CDR3 spans 15 amino acids. CDR1 and CDR2 from the germline V gene are DFQATT and SNEGSKA (reference sequence). The CDR3 DNA reads as TGCAGTGCCCCTTCTTTTAGCGGGAGTCGAGACGAGCAGTACTTC. It encodes CSAPSFSGSRDEQYF.

This clonotype was counted only a few times. J is TRBJ1-5 and V is TRBV20-1; D is ambiguous. This CDR3 contains 13 residues. Trimming took 4 bases from V and 4 from J, leaving 11 bases between them. Germline V CDR1 and CDR2: DFQATT, SNEGSKA (reference sequence). This chain's CDR3 is CSATVRVNQPQHF. As DNA, the CDR3 is TGCAGTGCTACCGTACGGGTGAATCAGCCCCAGCATTTT.

This clonotype is labeled medium-sized. V gene TRBV12-3 or TRBV12-4 combines with J gene TRBJ1-3; D might be TRBD1 (5 bases). V was clipped by 8 bases and J by 0 bases, with 14 bases between them. The CDR3 sequence is 15 residues long. CDR3 residues: CASRTQVTSGNTIYF. As DNA, the CDR3 is TGTGCCAGCCGTACACAGGTAACCTCTGGAAACACCATATATTTT.

This clonotype showed up many times. The chain recombines TRBV2 with TRBJ2-5; 7 positions agree with TRBD1. Germline loops: CDR1 SNHLY, CDR2 FYNNEI. Trimming at V came to 6 bases and at J to 4 bases, leaving 5 bases not matched to a gene. The CDR3 spans 13 residues. The CDR3 bases are TGTGCCAGCAGCGCACAGGGGAGAGAGACCCAGTACTTC. Its protein is CASSAQGRETQYF.

CDR3 sequence: CSARVVGDEQFF. CDR3 DNA: TGCAGTGCTAGAGTAGTTGGCGATGAGCAGTTCTTC. V is TRBV20-1 and J is TRBJ2-1, with no clear D. CDR1 and CDR2 from the germline V gene are DFQATT and SNEGSKA (reference sequence). The V gene lost 1 base and the J gene lost 8 bases, with 9 bases spanning the gap. The CDR3 contains 12 residues.

The chain couples TRBV30 to TRBJ2-1, with a tentative D call TRBD2 (7 bases). The germline V gene has CDR1 GTSNPN and CDR2 SVGIG (reference sequence). The V and J ends lost 3 bases and 7 bases respectively, with 16 bases between them. The CDR3 consists of 14 residues. The CDR3 here is CAWRGLSQGNEQFF. Written as DNA, the CDR3 is TGTGCCTGGAGGGGACTATCTCAGGGGAATGAGCAGTTCTTC.

This sequence joins TRBV6-1 and TRBJ1-1; D might be TRBD1 (5 bases). CDR3 length equals 15 residues. The ends were cut back, 5 bases at V and 5 bases at J, with 18 bases in the middle. Germline lookup yields CDR1 MNHNS and CDR2 SASEGT. The CDR3 coding sequence is TGTGCCAGCAGTTCCGGCGGGGTAGCAGGGACTGAAGCTTTCTTT. Translated, it gives CASSSGGVAGTEAFF.

The chain combines TRBV20-1 with TRBJ2-1; TRBD2 is a possible D gene (5 bases). This CDR3 is 17 amino acids long. Trimming removed 3 bases at V and 1 base at J, with 19 bases between. Germline CDR1 reads DFQATT; CDR2 reads SNEGSKA (reference sequence). CDR3 coding DNA: TGCAGTGCTAGGGCTAGAGGGAGCCCGCGGTCCTACAATGAGCAGTTCTTC. The encoded protein is CSARARGSPRSYNEQFF.

This clonotype was observed many times. The rearrangement uses TRBV12-3 or TRBV12-4 and TRBJ1-2; weak D call: TRBD1 (6 bases). The CDR3 spans 13 residues. Trimming removed 5 bases from V and 8 bases from J, with 15 bases in between. As DNA, the CDR3 is TGTGCCAGCAGTCCCGGGTGGGGGCGGGGCTACACCTTC. This codes for CASSPGWGRGYTF.

At least ten counts were recorded for this clonotype. The rearrangement uses TRBV15 and TRBJ1-2; no clear D gene. CDR1 is LNHNV, CDR2 YYDKDF, per germline (reference sequence). This CDR3 has 13 residues. V dropped 1 base and J dropped 5 bases, with 8 bases sitting between them. In DNA form, the CDR3 reads TGTGCCACCAGCAGAGCTGGACCTTATGGCTACACCTTC. It codes for CATSRAGPYGYTF.

This rearrangement joins TRBV11-3 to TRBJ1-1; no definite D call. This CDR3 is 15 amino acids long. V lost 2 bases and J lost 0, with 10 bases in between. The germline CDR1 and CDR2 sequences are SGHNT and YENEEA. In nucleotides, the CDR3 is TGTGCCAGCAGCTTAAATTGGCTTATGAACACTGAAGCTTTCTTT. The encoded protein is CASSLNWLMNTEAFF.

This chain connects TRBV9 to TRBJ2-2, with 8 bases identical to TRBD2. The junction had 10 bases not matched to a gene; V was cut back by 5 bases and J by 7 bases. This CDR3 region has 15 residues. Germline V gene data show CDR1 as SGDLS and CDR2 as YYNGEE. CDR3 in DNA: TGTGCCAGCAGGCCAGGAGCGGGAGTTTTCGGGGAGCTGTTTTTT. It specifies CASRPGAGVFGELFF.

This clonotype was counted ten times or more. This chain joins TRBV20-1 and TRBJ2-5; D gene unclear. Germline values: CDR1 DFQATT, CDR2 SNEGSKA (reference sequence). This CDR3 spans 10 amino acids. V lost 7 bases, J lost 2 bases, and 5 bases lay in between. CDR3 in amino acids: CSVSQETQYF. In nucleotides, the CDR3 is TGCAGTGTTTCTCAAGAGACCCAGTACTTC.